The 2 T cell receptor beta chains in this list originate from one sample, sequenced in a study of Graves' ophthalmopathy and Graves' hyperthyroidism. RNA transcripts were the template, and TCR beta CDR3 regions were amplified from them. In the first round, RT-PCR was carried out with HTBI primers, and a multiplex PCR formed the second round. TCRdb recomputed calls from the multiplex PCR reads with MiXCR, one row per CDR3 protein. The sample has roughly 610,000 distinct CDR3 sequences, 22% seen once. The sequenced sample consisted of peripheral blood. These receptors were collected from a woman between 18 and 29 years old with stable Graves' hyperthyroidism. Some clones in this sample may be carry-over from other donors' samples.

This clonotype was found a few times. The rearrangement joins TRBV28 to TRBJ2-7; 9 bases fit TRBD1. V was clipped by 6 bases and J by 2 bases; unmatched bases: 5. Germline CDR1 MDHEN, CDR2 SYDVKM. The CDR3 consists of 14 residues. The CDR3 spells CASRATGGAYEQYF. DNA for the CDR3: TGTGCCAGCAGAGCGACAGGGGGGGCCTACGAGCAGTACTTC. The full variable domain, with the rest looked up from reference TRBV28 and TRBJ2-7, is DVKVTQSSRYLVKRTGEKVFLECVQDMDHENMFWYRQDPGLGLRLIYFSYDVKMKEKGDIPEGYSVSREKKERFSLILESASTNQTSMYLCASRATGGAYEQYFGPGTRLTVT.

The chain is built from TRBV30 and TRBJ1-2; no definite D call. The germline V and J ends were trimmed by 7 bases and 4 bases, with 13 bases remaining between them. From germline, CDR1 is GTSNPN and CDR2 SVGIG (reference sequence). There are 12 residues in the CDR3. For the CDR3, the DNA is TGTGCCTCCTCCCAAACCATCTATGGCTACACCTTC. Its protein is CASSQTIYGYTF.